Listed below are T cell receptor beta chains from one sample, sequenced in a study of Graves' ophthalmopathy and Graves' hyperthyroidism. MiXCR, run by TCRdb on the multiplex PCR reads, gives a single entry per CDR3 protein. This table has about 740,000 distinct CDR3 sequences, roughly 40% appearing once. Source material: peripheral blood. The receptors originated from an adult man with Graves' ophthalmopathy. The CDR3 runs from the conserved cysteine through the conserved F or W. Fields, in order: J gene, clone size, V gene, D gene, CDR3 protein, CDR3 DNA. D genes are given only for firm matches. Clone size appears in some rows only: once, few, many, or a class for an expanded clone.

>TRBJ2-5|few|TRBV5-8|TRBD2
CASSFGLAGGGETQYF
TGTGCCAGCAGCTTCGGACTAGCGGGGGGAGGAGAGACCCAGTACTTC
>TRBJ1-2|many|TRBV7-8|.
CASSLAAWGLDGYTF
TGTGCCAGCAGCTTAGCGGCTTGGGGCCTAGATGGCTACACCTTC
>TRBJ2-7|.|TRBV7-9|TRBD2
CASRTSGGGDEQYF
TGTGCCAGCAGGACTAGCGGGGGAGGAGACGAGCAGTACTTC
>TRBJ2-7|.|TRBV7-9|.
CASSLITGEEEQYF
TGTGCCAGCAGCTTAATAACGGGAGAGGAGGAGCAGTACTTC
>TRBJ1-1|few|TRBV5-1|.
CASSGGQSNTEAFF
TGTGCCAGCAGCGGTGGACAGTCGAACACTGAAGCTTTCTTT
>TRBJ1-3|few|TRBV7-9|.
CASSPRGGIGSGNTIYF
TGTGCCAGCAGCCCCCGAGGGGGAATTGGGTCTGGAAACACCATATATTTT
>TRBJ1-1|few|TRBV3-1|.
CASSQSHNTEAFF
TGTGCCAGCAGCCAATCTCATAACACTGAAGCTTTCTTT
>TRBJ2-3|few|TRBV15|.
CATSRDLADPGDTQYF
TGTGCCACCAGCAGAGATCTGGCCGATCCGGGTGATACGCAGTATTTT
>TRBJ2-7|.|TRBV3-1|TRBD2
CASSQGGSISYEQYF
TGTGCCAGCAGCCAGGGCGGGAGTATTTCCTACGAGCAGTACTTC
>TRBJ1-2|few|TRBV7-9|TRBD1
CASSGQGAGSYGYTF
TGTGCCAGCAGTGGCCAGGGGGCGGGTTCTTATGGCTACACCTTC
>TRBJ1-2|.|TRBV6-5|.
CASSPLEDYGYTF
TGTGCCAGCAGCCCTCTTGAGGACTATGGCTACACCTTC
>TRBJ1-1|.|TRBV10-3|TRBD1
CASKALSGTGLEAFF
TGTGCCAGCAAGGCTTTGTCCGGGACAGGCCTTGAAGCTTTCTTT
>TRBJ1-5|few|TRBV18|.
CASSPQRGQPQHF
TGTGCCAGCTCACCGCAACGGGGACAGCCCCAGCATTTT
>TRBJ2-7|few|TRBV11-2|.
CASSSNSIYEQYF
TGTGCCAGCAGCTCTAACAGTATCTACGAGCAGTACTTC
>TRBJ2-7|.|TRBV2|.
CASSAGQSSYEQYF
TGTGCCAGCAGCGCGGGACAAAGCTCCTACGAGCAGTACTTC
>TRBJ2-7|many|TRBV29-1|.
CSATTDYEQYF
TGCAGCGCTACGACAGATTACGAGCAGTACTTC
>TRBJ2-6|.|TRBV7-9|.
CASRLQLGDTGSGANVLTF
TGTGCCAGCAGGCTTCAGCTAGGGGACACGGGCTCTGGGGCCAACGTCCTGACTTTC
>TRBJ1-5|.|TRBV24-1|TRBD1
CATSSYGTGEDQPQHF
TGTGCCACCAGCAGCTACGGGACAGGGGAGGATCAGCCCCAGCATTTT
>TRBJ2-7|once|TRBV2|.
CASSQDVGEIEQYF
TGCGCCAGCAGCCAAGATGTGGGGGAGATCGAGCAGTACTTC
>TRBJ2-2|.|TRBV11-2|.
CANMIGETGELFF
TGTGCCAACATGATTGGGGAAACCGGGGAGCTGTTTTTT